This TCR beta chain was sequenced in a study of CD8 T cells in ankylosing spondylitis (dated by TCRdb to 2016 to 2017). With regard to the full study: To find TCR variants linked to disease, the study profiled T cell receptor beta repertoires in ankylosing spondylitis patients and healthy donors. Peripheral blood was sampled, and synovial fluid was additionally collected from ankylosing spondylitis patients. In total, the full study cohort was made up of about 99 healthy donors and 20 to 25 ankylosing spondylitis patients.

Spanning cysteine to phenylalanine, the CDR3 consists of 15 amino acids. The only DNA kept is the CDR3, 45 bases in frame from the first base. Via the germline V gene, CDR1 is SGHTA and CDR2 FQGNSA. The junction shows trimming of 5 bases on V and 2 bases on J, and the gene matches do not reach 5 bases of it. This clonotype was seen a few times. Its antigen is not yet known. Base qualities are not provided; no much larger clone lies one nucleotide away. Sequencing was carried out with an Illumina HiSeq 2500. TCR beta libraries were prepared by quantitative 5'-RACE with molecular barcodes. The study's own analysis went as follows. Disease-linked TCR variants were identified with a new computational method built on a probabilistic model of VDJ rearrangement. TCRdb reprocessed the public reads (quality trimming at Q25 with fastp, clone calling with MiXCR) and kept in-frame beta chains. CDR3 protein sequences are deduplicated, and each keeps its most common genes and DNA. The V and J calls were not made by the authors but by TCRdb's processing. The table for this sample lists about 510,000 distinct CDR3 sequences; under 5.5% of them were counted only once. Approximately 3.5% of the sample lies in the top ten.

The paper as a whole reports these results and caveats: A CD8+ phenotype was shown by the disease-linked clones, which were found at relatively low frequencies in peripheral blood. A TCR beta motif made up of several highly homologous amino acid variants appeared to be characteristic of blood from ankylosing spondylitis patients. Some motif variants were previously reported in synovial fluid and blood of reactive arthritis patients, suggesting common disease-initiation mechanisms. According to the report, matched synovial fluid samples from ankylosing spondylitis patients were significantly enriched for the disease-linked clones.

The sample comprised blood, either unsorted or a sorted T cell fraction (not recorded which). The sequence came from a male donor with ankylosing spondylitis. The sequence joins TRBV7-2 to TRBJ2-1; 8 bases in between match TRBD1. CDR3 loop: CASSRTGGPYNEQFF. The sequenced DNA: TGTGCCAGCAGCCGTACAGGGGGACCCTACAATGAGCAGTTCTTC.